There are many counts of the clone carrying this T cell receptor beta chain. Its antigen is as yet unknown. Compared with germline, one end of the junction differs, possibly owing to a read error. Measured with immunoSEQ multiplex PCR; TCRdb has only the in-frame clones, and not every one. The specimen has 30,000 to 45,000 clones, none found just once. The data are from a study of T cells after posttransplantation cyclophosphamide. Regarding the study as a whole: Donor-recipient repertoire similarity was low at 1-2 months, rising over year one. Skin or GI-infiltrating T cells shared few TRB sequences with blood. Recipient CMV seropositivity and CMV reactivation strongly tracked TRB clonality.

The sequence came from a girl aged 5-17 years in good health, CMV-negative, and a related stem cell transplant donor. The source material was PBMCs.

In DNA form, the CDR3 reads TGTGCCAGCAGCCCGATTAGCAGAGATACGCAGTATTTT. Translating gives CASSPISRDTQYF. This chain joins TRBV5-6 and TRBJ2-3; D not resolved. The germline gives CDR1 SGHDT, CDR2 YYEEEE. The CDR3 is 13 amino acids.